The clone carrying this T cell receptor beta chain was counted only a few times. Its antigen is unknown. The germline V and J ends were trimmed by 0 bases and 4 bases, with 10 bases remaining between them. The CDR3 covers 15 residues. Germline CDR1 and CDR2: SGHRS and YFSETQ. The sample belongs to a study of cytomegalovirus exposure and HLA in healthy donors. Overall study results and limits: A previous analysis found most TCR beta V segments productive roughly 87% or roughly 30% of the time. In a later analysis, TCR beta V- and J-gene trimming showed a link to a missense DCLRE1C variant.

Primers: 60 Vbeta forward and 13 Jbeta reverse. The protocol was immunoSEQ multiplex PCR, while the TCRdb copy is restricted to in-frame clones and leaves out a portion. The sample has some 120,000 clones, 60% to 75% seen once. The rearrangement uses TRBV5-1 and TRBJ1-4, with D possibly matching TRBD1 (5 bases). The clonotype originates from a woman aged 40 to 49 in good health and CMV-seropositive. The sample taken for sequencing was PBMCs. DNA of the CDR3: TGCGCCAGCAGCTTGGGGGGCTCCAGTAATGAAAAACTGTTTTTT. It codes for CASSLGGSSNEKLFF.